Below are 32 T cell receptor beta chains sequenced from a single sample in a study of cytomegalovirus exposure and HLA in healthy donors. Both 60 Vbeta primers and 13 Jbeta primers went into the PCR. Generated by immunoSEQ multiplex PCR, the TCRdb table keeps only in-frame clones and is missing some. The sample contains some 100,000 clones, about 75% of which appear only once. Sequencing used PBMCs. These TCRs come from a woman between 18 and 29 years old in good health and CMV-seropositive.

This chain uses TRBV7-9 with TRBJ1-5; possibly TRBD1 for D (6 bases). Germline lookup yields CDR1 SEHNR and CDR2 FQNEAQ (reference sequence). This CDR3 has 16 residues. Trimming left V 5 bases short and J 7 bases short, with 21 bases between. The CDR3, as DNA: TGTGCCAGCAGCCCCTACCCCGGCAGGGGTGGACAGCCCCAGCATTTT. It yields the protein CASSPYPGRGGQPQHF.

V is TRBV18 and J is TRBJ1-2; D not certain. The germline V gene has CDR1 KGHSH and CDR2 LQKENI. The CDR3 contains 14 residues. Deletions cut 3 bases from V and 4 bases from J, with 12 bases between. CDR3 nucleotides: TGTGCCAGCTCACCCCCAGCAAGGAGCTATGGCTACACCTTC. Translating gives CASSPPARSYGYTF.

The J gene is TRBJ2-2, the V gene TRBV5-1, with a tentative D call TRBD2 (6 bases). This CDR3 comprises 15 residues. V dropped 2 bases and J dropped 0 bases, with 8 bases sitting between them. Per the germline V gene, CDR1 is SGHRS and CDR2 is YFSETQ. CDR3 amino acids: CASSFSGANTGELFF. CDR3 DNA: TGCGCCAGCAGCTTTAGCGGAGCGAACACCGGGGAGCTGTTTTTT.

The chain combines TRBV10-2 with TRBJ2-2, with 9 bases matching TRBD2. V was pared by 2 bases and J by 2 bases, with 6 bases of the junction left unmatched. This CDR3 is 17 amino acids long. Germline V lookup: CDR1 WSHSY, CDR2 SAAADI. In DNA form, the CDR3 reads TGCGCCAGCAGTGAGCCAGCGGGAGGCACTAACACCGGGGAGCTGTTTTTT. Amino acid sequence: CASSEPAGGTNTGELFF.

The chain carries TRBV27 and TRBJ2-7; possible D gene TRBD1, 5 bases. The CDR3 has 11 amino acids. The V gene's germline CDR1 is MNHEY and CDR2 SMNVEV (reference sequence). Trimming removed 6 bases from V and 4 bases from J, with 7 bases in between. The CDR3 sequence: CASSPGYEQYF. In nucleotides, the CDR3 is TGTGCCAGCAGCCCAGGGTACGAGCAGTACTTC.

This clone was found a few times. This sequence joins TRBV7-2 and TRBJ1-4; 9 bases agree with TRBD1. This CDR3 region has 16 residues. Trimming took 4 bases from V and 0 from J; bases not matched to a gene: 3. Germline CDR1 reads SGHTA; CDR2 reads FQGNSA. The CDR3 is CASSWTGAATNEKLFF. The DNA for the CDR3 is TGTGCCAGCAGCTGGACAGGGGCAGCAACTAATGAAAAACTGTTTTTT.

This clone has just a few counts. The chain joins TRBV10-3 to TRBJ2-7; 10 bases agree with TRBD2. The germline V gene has CDR1 ENHRY and CDR2 SYGVKD. The ends lost 10 bases at V and 3 bases at J; junction bases unmatched: 6. This CDR3 comprises 13 residues. The CDR3: CATRTSGYYEQYF. The CDR3 DNA reads TGTGCCACTCGGACTAGCGGATACTACGAGCAGTACTTC.

A few counts support this clone. The chain uses TRBV28 and TRBJ2-2; D possibly corresponds to TRBD2 (6 bases). CDR3 length equals 15 residues. Trimming pared 5 bases from V and 0 bases from J, leaving 10 bases between. CDR1 MDHEN and CDR2 SYDVKM come from the germline V gene. This CDR3 is CASSPGSANTGELFF. CDR3 in DNA: TGTGCCAGCAGTCCCGGGAGTGCGAACACCGGGGAGCTGTTTTTT. Full variable domain (rest looked up from reference TRBV28 and TRBJ2-2): DVKVTQSSRYLVKRTGEKVFLECVQDMDHENMFWYRQDPGLGLRLIYFSYDVKMKEKGDIPEGYSVSREKKERFSLILESASTNQTSMYLCASSPGSANTGELFFGEGSRLTVL.

V gene TRBV5-6 combines with J gene TRBJ2-7; 8 bases are shared with TRBD2. Trimming took 4 bases from V and 2 from J; bases not matched to a gene: 8. The germline V gene encodes CDR1 SGHDT and CDR2 YYEEEE. The CDR3 totals 15 residues. The DNA of the CDR3 is TGTGCCAGCAGCGCGAGCGGGAGTCCCACCTACGAGCAGTACTTC. Its protein product is CASSASGSPTYEQYF.

This clone appeared a few times. The junction and the germline gene differ at one end; a read error may be behind it. The V call is TRBV7-7, the J call TRBJ2-2; weak D call: TRBD2 (6 bases). This CDR3 has 17 amino acids. Per the germline V gene, CDR1 is SSHAT and CDR2 is FNYEAQ (reference sequence). The CDR3: CASSLGRLVRGTGELFF. In DNA form, the CDR3 reads TGTGCTAGCAGCTTAGGGCGGCTCGTACGGGGGACCGGGGAGCTGTTTTTT.

The chain has TRBV18 and TRBJ1-2, with 8 bases aligning to TRBD1. Germline assignment: CDR1 KGHSH and CDR2 LQKENI. Trimming at V came to 3 bases and at J to 4 bases, leaving 7 bases not matched to a gene. This CDR3 has 15 residues. CDR3 region: CASSPRTGPIYGYTF. In nucleotides, the CDR3 is TGTGCCAGCTCACCGCGGACAGGGCCTATCTATGGCTACACCTTC.

The chain has TRBV5-4 and TRBJ2-6; D not resolved. V lost 6 bases to trimming and J lost 1 base, with 11 bases between them. The germline V gene has CDR1 SGHNT and CDR2 YYREEE (reference sequence). The CDR3 is made up of 15 amino acids. The CDR3 protein is CASTLGVSGANVLTF. Here the CDR3 DNA reads TGTGCCAGCACCCTAGGAGTTTCTGGGGCCAACGTCCTGACTTTC.

The chain employs TRBV28 and TRBJ1-2; D remains unclear. Germline CDR1 MDHEN, CDR2 SYDVKM. This CDR3 has 17 amino acids. The ends were cut back, 2 bases at V and 0 bases at J, with 16 bases in the middle. The CDR3 bases are TGTGCCAGCAGTTTAGCCACTTTTGGTGATCCTAACTATGGCTACACCTTC. As protein: CASSLATFGDPNYGYTF.

This clone was counted a single time. The gene calls are TRBV7-2 and TRBJ2-1, with TRBD2 identical over 7 bases. V lost 6 bases to trimming and J lost 3 bases; unmatched junction nucleotides: 5. Germline values: CDR1 SGHTA, CDR2 FQGNSA. The CDR3 is 14 residues long. In nucleotides, the CDR3 is TGTGCCAGCAGATCGGCGGGAGTCTACAATGAGCAGTTCTTC. Protein product: CASRSAGVYNEQFF.

This rearrangement joins TRBV4-1 to TRBJ2-5; D is uncertain. V shed 1 base and J shed 3 bases, with 6 bases lying between them. The CDR3 contains 13 residues. Germline CDR1 and CDR2: MGHRA and YSYEKL. CDR3 amino acids: CASSQGEEETQYF. The CDR3 DNA is TGCGCCAGCAGCCAAGGCGAGGAAGAGACCCAGTACTTC.

V usage is TRBV6-6 and J usage is TRBJ2-1; 9 bases fit TRBD2. This CDR3 has 14 amino acids. The V and J ends lost 4 bases and 8 bases, in that order; junction bases with no gene match: 6. In germline, CDR1 is MNHNY, CDR2 SVGAGI (reference sequence). Written as DNA, the CDR3 is TGTGCCAGCAGTTTTAGCGGGAGTAGGGATGAGCAGTTCTTC. Translating it yields CASSFSGSRDEQFF.

This rearrangement joins TRBV5-1 to TRBJ2-5; 10 bases are a match to TRBD1. This CDR3 has 14 residues. Germline CDR1 reads SGHRS; CDR2 reads YFSETQ. The V gene end was trimmed by 7 bases and the J gene end by 3 bases; junction bases not matched to a gene: 6. Here the CDR3 reads CASRSGQGKETQYF. CDR3 sequence (DNA): TGCGCCAGCCGGTCGGGACAGGGGAAAGAGACCCAGTACTTC.

The gene calls are TRBV5-1 and TRBJ2-7, with D maybe TRBD2 (6 bases). With 7 bases removed from V and 2 bases from J, the gap between germline ends came to 10 bases. Germline V lookup: CDR1 SGHRS, CDR2 YFSETQ. The CDR3 is 12 amino acids. For the CDR3, the DNA is TGCGCCAGCCACGGCGGGGCCTACGAGCAGTACTTC. This encodes CASHGGAYEQYF.

This clone was seen only a few times. The V and J genes are TRBV9 and TRBJ2-1, with D maybe TRBD1 (6 bases). Germline V gives CDR1 SGDLS, CDR2 YYNGEE. The CDR3 has 12 residues. The V end was cut by 3 bases, the J end by 5 bases, with 6 bases between. CDR3 DNA: TGTGCCAGCAGCGGGACAGACAATGAGCAGTTCTTC. Encoded protein: CASSGTDNEQFF. The variable domain in full, with the rest retrieved from reference TRBV9 and TRBJ2-1, is DSGVTQTPKHLITATGQRVTLRCSPRSGDLSVYWYQQSLDQGLQFLIQYYNGEERAKGNILERFSAQQFPDLHSELNLSSLELGDSALYFCASSGTDNEQFFGPGTRLTVL.

There are a few counts of this clone. This sequence joins TRBV6-5 and TRBJ2-7; possibly TRBD1 for D (5 bases). Deletions cut 2 bases from V and 3 bases from J, with 8 bases between. CDR1 MNHEY and CDR2 SVGAGI come from the germline V gene. This CDR3 has 13 residues. Here the CDR3 reads CASSYLTDYEQYF. CDR3 nucleotides: TGTGCCAGCAGTTACCTGACAGACTACGAGCAGTACTTC.

V is TRBV5-1 and J is TRBJ2-1, with 10 bases matching TRBD2. V was pared by 2 bases and J by 2 bases, with 4 bases of the junction left unmatched. This CDR3 region has 16 residues. Germline V gene sequence: CDR1 SGHRS, CDR2 YFSETQ. The chain's CDR3 is CASSLLAGGAYNEQFF. The DNA for the CDR3 is TGCGCCAGCAGCTTATTAGCGGGAGGAGCCTACAATGAGCAGTTCTTC.

On this clone itself: Because the CDR3 is missing its conserved closing phenylalanine or tryptophan, this is likely a read error. The chain carries TRBV5-1 and TRBJ1-4, with a possible D match to TRBD1 (5 bases). V gave up 3 bases and J gave up 0 bases, with 15 bases separating them. Germline CDR1 SGHRS, CDR2 YFSETQ. CDR3 length: 17 residues. CDR3 in DNA: TGCGCCAGCAGCTCCGCGGGACCTGAGGCAACTAATGAAAAACTGTTTTCT. Translation gives CASSSAGPEATNEKLFS.

V is TRBV7-8 and J is TRBJ2-1, with 14 bases matching TRBD2. Germline V gene sequence: CDR1 SGHVS, CDR2 FQNEAQ. V shed 5 bases and J 5 bases; nucleotides not matched to a gene: 11. This CDR3 comprises 18 residues. As DNA, the CDR3 is TGTGCCAGCAGCCATCGGGGACTAGCGGGAGTCGGAGACAATGAGCAGTTCTTC. This sequence encodes CASSHRGLAGVGDNEQFF.

J is TRBJ2-5 and V is TRBV6-5, with a tentative D call TRBD2 (6 bases). CDR3 length: 15 amino acids. V lost 6 bases and J lost 4, with 18 bases in between. Per the germline V gene, CDR1 is MNHEY and CDR2 is SVGAGI. The CDR3, as DNA: TGTGCCAGCAGCCTCACACCGGGGGAAGTAGAGACCCAGTACTTC. It specifies CASSLTPGEVETQYF.

The chain uses TRBV29-1 and TRBJ1-2; the match to TRBD1 covers 7 bases. The germline gives CDR1 SQVTM, CDR2 ANQGSEA. CDR3 length: 14 amino acids. Unmatched junction bases numbered 11, after V lost 5 bases and J lost 5 bases. This chain's CDR3 is CSVRRQGRLYGYTF. CDR3 in DNA: TGCAGCGTTAGGCGACAGGGACGTCTATATGGCTACACCTTC.

This clone came up once. This rearrangement joins TRBV7-9 to TRBJ2-2, with TRBD1 matching 8 bases. V trimming: 5 bases; J trimming: 1 base; junction bases outside the gene matches: 9. Germline values: CDR1 SEHNR, CDR2 FQNEAQ (reference sequence). This CDR3 spans 17 amino acids. CDR3 coding DNA: TGTGCCAGCAGCACAACCCCCGGGACAGGGAACACCGGGGAGCTGTTTTTT. Residues: CASSTTPGTGNTGELFF.

The chain employs TRBV10-3 and TRBJ2-7; 8 bases fit TRBD2. CDR1 ENHRY and CDR2 SYGVKD come from the germline V gene. V shed 8 bases, J shed 7 bases, and the junction held 13 bases outside the gene matches. The CDR3 has 14 amino acids. The CDR3 bases are TGTGCCATCTGGGAGGGGAGGTCGGGGGGGGAGCAGTACTTC. Translated: CAIWEGRSGGEQYF.

The V call is TRBV27, the J call TRBJ2-1; D gene ambiguous. V was shortened by 7 bases and J by 0 bases, with 13 bases between the two germline ends. CDR3 size: 15 residues. The germline V gene encodes CDR1 MNHEY and CDR2 SMNVEV (reference sequence). The CDR3 coding sequence is TGTGCCAGCACACCGGCGGCTCTCTCCTACAATGAGCAGTTCTTC. Translation: CASTPAALSYNEQFF.

The chain links TRBV11-1 to TRBJ1-2; maybe TRBD1 (6 bases). Germline V gene lookup returns CDR1 SGHAT and CDR2 FQDESV (reference sequence). The CDR3 consists of 15 residues. Trimming stripped 4 bases from V and 5 bases from J, with 17 bases between. This CDR3 is CASSSPGHLRYGYTF. As DNA, the CDR3 is TGTGCCAGCAGCTCCCCGGGACACCTCAGATATGGCTACACCTTC.

In this sample, this clone turned up a few times. The V and J genes are TRBV7-2 and TRBJ2-7, with 11 bases fitting TRBD2. Germline V gives CDR1 SGHTA, CDR2 FQGNSA. The J segment lost 0 bases and the V segment lost 5 bases, leaving 6 bases of the junction unmatched. The CDR3 has 16 residues. CDR3 sequence: CASSPGTSGISYEQYF. The CDR3 DNA reads as TGTGCCAGCAGCCCTGGGACTAGCGGAATCTCCTACGAGCAGTACTTC.

This rearrangement joins TRBV11-1 to TRBJ2-2; 7 bases map to TRBD1. This CDR3 spans 15 amino acids. J lost 0 bases, V lost 5 bases, and 3 bases had no gene match. Germline V CDR1 and CDR2: SGHAT, FQDESV (reference sequence). CDR3 amino acids: CASSPDRTNTGELFF. The CDR3 nucleotides read TGTGCCAGCAGCCCGGACAGGACGAACACCGGGGAGCTGTTTTTT.

The rearrangement joins TRBV19 to TRBJ1-1; TRBD1 agrees at 9 bases. CDR1 and CDR2 (germline): LNHDA, SQIVND (reference sequence). Trimming removed 5 bases from V and 4 bases from J; junction bases left unmatched: 8. The CDR3 has 15 amino acids. The DNA for the CDR3 is TGTGCCAGTAGTTTCTCGACAGGGGGGAGCACTGAAGCTTTCTTT. Translating gives CASSFSTGGSTEAFF.